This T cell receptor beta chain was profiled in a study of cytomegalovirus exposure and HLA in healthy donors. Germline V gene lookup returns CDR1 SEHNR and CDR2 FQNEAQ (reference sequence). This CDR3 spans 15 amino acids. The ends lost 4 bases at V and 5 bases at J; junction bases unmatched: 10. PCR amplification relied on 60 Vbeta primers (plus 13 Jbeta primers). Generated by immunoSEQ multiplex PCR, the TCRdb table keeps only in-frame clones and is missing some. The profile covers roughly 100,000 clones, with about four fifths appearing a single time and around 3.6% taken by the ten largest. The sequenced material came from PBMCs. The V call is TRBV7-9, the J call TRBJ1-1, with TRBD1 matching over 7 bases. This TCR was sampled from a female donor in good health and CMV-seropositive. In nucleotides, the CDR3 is TGTGCCAGCAGCTCACTAACAGGGGCGAGGACTGAAGCTTTCTTT. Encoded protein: CASSSLTGARTEAFF.